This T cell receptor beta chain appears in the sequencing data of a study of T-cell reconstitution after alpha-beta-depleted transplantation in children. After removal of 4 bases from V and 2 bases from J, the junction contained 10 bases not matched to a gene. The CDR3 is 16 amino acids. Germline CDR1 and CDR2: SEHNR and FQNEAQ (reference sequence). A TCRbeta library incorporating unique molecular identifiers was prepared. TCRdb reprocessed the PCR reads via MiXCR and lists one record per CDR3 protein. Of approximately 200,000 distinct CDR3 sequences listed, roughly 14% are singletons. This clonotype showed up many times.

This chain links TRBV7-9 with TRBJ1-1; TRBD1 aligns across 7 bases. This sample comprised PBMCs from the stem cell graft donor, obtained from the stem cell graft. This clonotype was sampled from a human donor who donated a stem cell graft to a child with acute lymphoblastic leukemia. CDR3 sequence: CASSYLTGTDNTEAFF. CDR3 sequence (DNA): TGTGCCAGCAGCTATCTTACCGGGACAGATAACACTGAAGCTTTCTTT.